Sequencing of this TCR beta chain was carried out in a study of cytomegalovirus exposure and HLA in healthy donors. Study-wide results and limits: A reported reduction in N-insertions relative to the roughly 670-donor mean was seen in an Asian-associated ancestry cluster in a later analysis.

Both 60 Vbeta primers and 13 Jbeta primers went into the PCR. The data were produced by immunoSEQ multiplex PCR, yet TCRdb's version contains in-frame clones alone and is incomplete. The sample consists of around 190,000 clones, over 65% of them appearing once. CDR3 size: 15 residues. With 0 bases clipped from V and 4 bases from J, the junction kept 7 bases outside the gene matches. Germline-derived CDR1 and CDR2 are SGHTS and YDEGEE. Each donor was healthy, and each was a bone marrow donor. Remarks on this clone: The antigen is not known.

This TCR was recovered from a man aged 55 to 69 in good health and CMV-seronegative. The material sequenced was PBMCs. The rearrangement uses TRBV5-8 and TRBJ2-7; 7 bases align to TRBD2. For the CDR3, the DNA is TGTGCCAGCAGCTTGGCCAGCGGGACGGGGTACGAGCAGTACTTC. Amino acids: CASSLASGTGYEQYF.